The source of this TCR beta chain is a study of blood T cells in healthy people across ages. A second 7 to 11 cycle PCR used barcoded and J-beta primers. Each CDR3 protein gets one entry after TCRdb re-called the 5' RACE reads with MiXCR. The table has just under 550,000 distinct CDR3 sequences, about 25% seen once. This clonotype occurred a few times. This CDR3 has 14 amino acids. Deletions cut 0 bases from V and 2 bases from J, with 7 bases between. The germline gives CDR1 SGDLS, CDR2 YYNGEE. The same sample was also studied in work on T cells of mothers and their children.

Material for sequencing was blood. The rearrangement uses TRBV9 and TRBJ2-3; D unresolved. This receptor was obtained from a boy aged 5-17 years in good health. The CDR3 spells CASSVGGYTDTQYF. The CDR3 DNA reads TGTGCCAGCAGCGTAGGTGGGTACACAGATACGCAGTATTTT.